This entry lists 32 T cell receptor beta chains sequenced from one sample in a study of siplizumab effects on memory and regulatory T cells. Using immunoSEQ multiplex PCR, the repertoire was profiled, and TCRdb retains in-frame clones only, with some absent. The profile shows 50,000 to 70,000 clones, 96% of them singletons. Specimen: naive CD8+ T cells sorted from blood. The origin of the receptors is a human donor in good health.

The CDR3 DNA sequence: TGTGCCAGCAGCAAAGCTTTAATCGATGGCGCGGGCACTGAAGCTTTCTTT. Residues: CASSKALIDGAGTEAFF. The V call is TRBV21-1, the J call TRBJ1-1. TRBV21-1 is annotated as a pseudogene. CDR3 length: 17 residues.

The rearrangement joins TRBV9 to TRBJ2-1; D remains ambiguous. V dropped 6 bases and J dropped 1 base, with 11 bases sitting between them. Germline CDR1 SGDLS, CDR2 YYNGEE. The CDR3 is made up of 14 amino acids. CDR3 sequence reads: CASNQDGSYNEQFF. As DNA, the CDR3 is TGTGCCAGCAACCAGGACGGATCCTACAATGAGCAGTTCTTC.

V gene TRBV9 combines with J gene TRBJ2-3, with D hard to call. The CDR3 contains 13 residues. Trimming left V 1 base short and J 6 bases short, with 9 bases between. Germline V gene data show CDR1 as SGDLS and CDR2 as YYNGEE. The DNA of the CDR3 is TGTGCCAGCAGCGTACACGCAACGGATACGCAGTATTTT. Amino acid sequence: CASSVHATDTQYF.

The chain couples TRBV29-1 to TRBJ2-7, with D possibly TRBD2 on 6 matching bases. The V and J ends lost 3 bases and 5 bases respectively, with 8 bases between them. The germline V gene has CDR1 SQVTM and CDR2 ANQGSEA. This CDR3 region has 11 residues. For the CDR3, the DNA is TGCAGCGTTGATTGGGGGGACGAGCAGTACTTC. Its translation is CSVDWGDEQYF.

This sequence joins TRBV7-9 and TRBJ2-7; possibly TRBD1 or TRBD2 for D (5 bases each). The CDR3 runs to 13 residues. Trimming took off 10 bases at V and 0 bases at J, with 13 bases between the two ends. Germline values: CDR1 SEHNR, CDR2 FQNEAQ (reference sequence). CDR3 sequence reads: CATGTYSSYEQYF. The CDR3 DNA follows: TGTGCCACGGGGACGTATAGCTCCTACGAGCAGTACTTC.

The rearrangement uses TRBV5-1 and TRBJ1-1; a weak D match, TRBD1 (5 bases). Germline V gene sequence: CDR1 SGHRS, CDR2 YFSETQ. The CDR3 consists of 16 residues. Deletions cut 0 bases from V and 0 bases from J, with 12 bases between. CDR3 sequence: CASSLETGVLNTEAFF. CDR3 nucleotides: TGCGCCAGCAGCTTGGAAACAGGAGTTCTGAACACTGAAGCTTTCTTT.

The rearrangement uses TRBV27 and TRBJ1-5, with TRBD1 identical over 10 bases. This CDR3 is 16 amino acids long. Germline V gene sequence: CDR1 MNHEY, CDR2 SMNVEV (reference sequence). V shed 0 bases, J shed 1 base, and the junction held 0 bases outside the gene matches. The CDR3 region is CASSLSTGGSNQPQHF. DNA for the CDR3: TGTGCCAGCAGTTTATCGACAGGGGGCAGCAATCAGCCCCAGCATTTT.

This clone occurred once. The V gene is TRBV7-8, the J gene TRBJ2-3; D call uncertain. The germline CDR1 and CDR2 sequences are SGHVS and FQNEAQ. The CDR3 totals 15 residues. V lost 5 bases and J 1 base, leaving 13 bases between the germline ends. CDR3 bases: TGTGCCAGCAGCCGAGATCCTCTGGGCACAGATACGCAGTATTTT. It specifies CASSRDPLGTDTQYF.

V gene TRBV4-1 combines with J gene TRBJ2-7; 9 bases match TRBD1. The CDR3 consists of 14 residues. Germline lookup yields CDR1 MGHRA and CDR2 YSYEKL. Trimming took 4 bases from V and 6 from J; bases not matched to a gene: 7. CDR3 loop: CASSPRDREGEQYF. CDR3 DNA sequence: TGCGCCAGCAGCCCCAGGGACAGGGAGGGCGAGCAGTACTTC.

The rearrangement uses TRBV27 and TRBJ2-3, with D maybe TRBD2 (5 bases). This CDR3 comprises 16 residues. V was pared by 2 bases and J by 2 bases, with 14 bases between. Germline V gene sequence: CDR1 MNHEY, CDR2 SMNVEV (reference sequence). The CDR3 spells CASSLIPGSNTDTQYF. CDR3 DNA: TGTGCCAGCAGTTTAATTCCGGGATCCAACACAGATACGCAGTATTTT.

The genes are TRBV6-4 and TRBJ2-3; TRBD2 is a possible D gene (5 bases). V lost 5 bases, J lost 5 bases, and 14 bases lay in between. CDR1 and CDR2 (germline): MRHNA, SNTAGT. This CDR3 is 14 amino acids long. CDR3: CASSLRAGEDTQYF. In nucleotides, the CDR3 is TGTGCCAGCAGTCTGAGGGCCGGGGAAGATACGCAGTATTTT.

V and J are TRBV5-6 and TRBJ1-5; weak D call: TRBD1 (5 bases). This CDR3 has 15 amino acids. Germline V gives CDR1 SGHDT, CDR2 YYEEEE. Trimming removed 4 bases from V and 0 bases from J, with 11 bases in between. The DNA for the CDR3 is TGTGCCAGCAGCGCGACAGATCTTAGCAATCAGCCCCAGCATTTT. It codes for CASSATDLSNQPQHF.

The chain joins TRBV5-1 to TRBJ1-6; TRBD1 agrees at 9 bases. This CDR3 is 19 amino acids long. Germline V gene sequence: CDR1 SGHRS, CDR2 YFSETQ. The trim removed 0 bases at V and 6 bases at J, leaving 13 bases unmatched. The CDR3 nucleotides read TGCGCCAGCAGCTTGGGGGGACAGGGCTTCTCTTATTCTAATTCACCCCTCCACTTT. Protein: CASSLGGQGFSYSNSPLHF.

J is TRBJ2-3 and V is TRBV5-1, with D possibly matching TRBD1 (6 bases). Germline CDR1 is SGHRS and CDR2 is YFSETQ. The CDR3 is made up of 14 amino acids. The V and J ends lost 0 bases and 4 bases respectively, with 9 bases between them. The CDR3 DNA follows: TGCGCCAGCAGCTTGGCTTCAGGGGCAGATACGCAGTATTTT. Translated, it gives CASSLASGADTQYF.

The chain links TRBV28 to TRBJ2-3, with TRBD2 matching over 10 bases. Germline values: CDR1 MDHEN, CDR2 SYDVKM. V was clipped by 4 bases and J by 0 bases; unmatched bases: 4. This CDR3 region has 16 residues. The CDR3, as DNA: TGTGCCAGCAGTTCACGGACTAGCGGAAGCACAGATACGCAGTATTTT. Amino acid sequence: CASSSRTSGSTDTQYF.

The genes are TRBV5-1 and TRBJ2-1, with a possible D match to TRBD1 (5 bases). Germline V lookup: CDR1 SGHRS, CDR2 YFSETQ. V was clipped by 2 bases and J by 2 bases, with 5 bases between them. This CDR3 has 13 residues. This CDR3 reads CASSLGAYNEQFF. The CDR3 coding sequence is TGCGCCAGCAGCTTAGGGGCCTACAATGAGCAGTTCTTC. Supplemented by reference TRBV5-1 and TRBJ2-1, the full variable domain reads KAGVTQTPRYLIKTRGQQVTLSCSPISGHRSVSWYQQTPGQGLQFLFEYFSETQRNKGNFPGRFSGRQFSNSRSEMNVSTLELGDSALYLCASSLGAYNEQFFGPGTRLTVL.

As to this clone: An end of the junction does not agree with germline; a read error may underlie this. This chain connects TRBV30 to TRBJ1-2, with D possibly matching TRBD1 (5 bases). Germline CDR1 GTSNPN, CDR2 SVGIG (reference sequence). CDR3 length: 11 amino acids. CDR3 nucleotide sequence: TGTGCCTGGAGTGGAGGGACGGTGGGCAACTTC. Its protein is CAWSGGTVGNF.

The V gene is TRBV4-2, the J gene TRBJ1-1; the match to TRBD1 covers 8 bases. CDR3 length: 17 residues. Germline values: CDR1 LGHNA, CDR2 YNFKEQ. Trimming cost V 0 bases and J 0 bases; bases outside gene matches: 6. The CDR3 coding sequence is TGTGCCAGCAGCCAAGAAGGATGGGACAGGTTGAACACTGAAGCTTTCTTT. This sequence encodes CASSQEGWDRLNTEAFF.

This clone was seen only once. The rearrangement uses TRBV6-5 and TRBJ1-2; TRBD1 might be the D (5 bases). The CDR3 covers 14 residues. The ends were cut back, 6 bases at V and 5 bases at J, with 16 bases in the middle. Germline V gene data show CDR1 as MNHEY and CDR2 as SVGAGI. CDR3 in amino acids: CASSWGGPDYGYTF. The CDR3 nucleotides read TGTGCCAGCAGCTGGGGGGGACCGGATTATGGCTACACCTTC.

The chain recombines TRBV9 with TRBJ2-5, with 11 bases that match TRBD2. CDR3 size: 15 residues. Germline CDR1 and CDR2: SGDLS and YYNGEE. J gave up 5 bases and V 4 bases, and 7 bases lay outside the gene matches. The CDR3 region has the DNA TGTGCCAGCAGCTCCCCTAGCGGGGGGCAGGAGACCCAGTACTTC. It is translated as CASSSPSGGQETQYF.

This clone has only one observation. The rearrangement uses TRBV7-9 and TRBJ2-2; 7 bases line up with TRBD1. This CDR3 has 15 amino acids. Germline loops: CDR1 SEHNR, CDR2 FQNEAQ (reference sequence). Trimming removed 2 bases from V and 6 bases from J; junction bases left unmatched: 6. The CDR3 loop reads CASSLNQGQAGELFF. CDR3 coding DNA: TGTGCCAGCAGCTTAAATCAAGGACAGGCCGGGGAGCTGTTTTTT. The full variable domain, rest sourced from reference TRBV7-9 and TRBJ2-2, is DTGVSQNPRHKITKRGQNVTFRCDPISEHNRLYWYRQTLGQGPEFLTYFQNEAQLEKSRLLSDRFSAERPKGSFSTLEIQRTEQGDSAMYLCASSLNQGQAGELFFGEGSRLTVL.

The J gene is TRBJ2-2, the V gene TRBV4-1; the D is unclear. V gave up 1 base and J gave up 5 bases, with 14 bases separating them. The CDR3 consists of 16 residues. The germline V gene encodes CDR1 MGHRA and CDR2 YSYEKL. The CDR3: CASSQGAKGGTGELFF. In DNA form, the CDR3 reads TGCGCCAGCAGCCAAGGGGCGAAGGGTGGTACCGGGGAGCTGTTTTTT.

This sequence joins TRBV28 and TRBJ1-3; D possibly corresponds to TRBD1 (5 bases). V lost 5 bases to trimming and J lost 0 bases, with 11 bases between them. The germline gives CDR1 MDHEN, CDR2 SYDVKM. The CDR3 spans 15 residues. CDR3 loop: CASSITGGSGNTIYF. Written as DNA, the CDR3 is TGTGCCAGCAGTATCACGGGGGGCTCTGGAAACACCATATATTTT.

CDR3 sequence reads: CASTRGGLAYDNEQFF. CDR3 sequence (DNA): TGTGCCAGCACCAGGGGGGGGCTAGCCTACGACAATGAGCAGTTCTTC. The V gene is TRBV6-6, the J gene TRBJ2-1, with D perhaps assigned TRBD1 or TRBD2 (7 bases each). This CDR3 contains 16 residues. Trimming removed 7 bases at V and 5 bases at J, with 21 bases between. Per the germline V gene, CDR1 is MNHNY and CDR2 is SVGAGI (reference sequence).

The V and J genes are TRBV7-2 and TRBJ2-1, with 13 bases matching TRBD2. Germline CDR1 SGHTA, CDR2 FQGNSA. J was trimmed by 7 bases and V by 7 bases; bases with no gene match: 7. The CDR3 runs 15 residues. CDR3 DNA sequence: TGTGCCAGCACGTACCCGGGACTAGCGGGGAATGAGCAGTTCTTC. Translated, it gives CASTYPGLAGNEQFF.

V and J are TRBV27 and TRBJ2-7; D might be TRBD1 or TRBD2, each matching 6 bases. The germline gives CDR1 MNHEY, CDR2 SMNVEV (reference sequence). The CDR3 runs to 13 residues. The V end lost 4 bases, the J end lost 3 bases, and 10 bases lay between the germline ends. DNA of the CDR3: TGTGCCAGCAGTTCCGGGGGCGACTACGAGCAGTACTTC. It specifies CASSSGGDYEQYF.

This clone was counted once. Here the CDR3 reads CASSIWAGVPGELFF. Written as DNA, the CDR3 is TGTGCCAGTAGTATCTGGGCAGGGGTACCCGGGGAGCTGTTTTTT. The chain employs TRBV19 and TRBJ2-2; possibly TRBD1 for D (6 bases). Germline CDR1 LNHDA, CDR2 SQIVND (reference sequence). This CDR3 region has 15 residues. Trimming pared 3 bases from V and 6 bases from J, leaving 14 bases between.

This chain uses TRBV19 with TRBJ2-7, with D maybe TRBD2 (6 bases). Per the germline V gene, CDR1 is LNHDA and CDR2 is SQIVND (reference sequence). V lost 5 bases and J 5 bases, leaving 7 bases between the germline ends. This CDR3 is built from 11 residues. CDR3 coding DNA: TGTGCCAGTAGTCCGGGAGACGAGCAGTACTTC. This translates into CASSPGDEQYF.

The chain carries TRBV5-1 and TRBJ1-4; 9 bases agree with TRBD1. The junction had 2 bases not matched to a gene; V was cut back by 3 bases and J by 5 bases. This CDR3 is 14 amino acids long. The germline CDR1 and CDR2 sequences are SGHRS and YFSETQ. CDR3 in amino acids: CASSSGTGNEKLFF. The CDR3 DNA is TGCGCCAGCAGCTCGGGGACAGGGAATGAAAAACTGTTTTTT.

The rearrangement uses TRBV6-5 and TRBJ2-3; 9 bases match TRBD2. V shed 0 bases and J 2 bases; nucleotides not matched to a gene: 3. Per germline, CDR1 MNHEY and CDR2 SVGAGI. The CDR3 is made up of 16 amino acids. Here the CDR3 DNA reads TGTGCCAGCAGTTACTCAGCTAGCGGGGACACAGATACGCAGTATTTT. Protein sequence: CASSYSASGDTDTQYF.

The V and J genes are TRBV29-1 and TRBJ1-1; D possibly corresponds to TRBD1 (5 bases). Trimming shortened V by 5 bases and J by 8 bases, and 15 bases separated the two germline ends. The CDR3 spans 12 residues. Germline assignment: CDR1 SQVTM and CDR2 ANQGSEA. The CDR3 coding sequence is TGCAGCGTTCCCCGCCAGGGACGGGAAGCTTTCTTT. Translated, it gives CSVPRQGREAFF.

The chain couples TRBV11-2 to TRBJ1-2; D remains ambiguous. This CDR3 is built from 14 residues. Looked up from germline, CDR1 is SGHAT and CDR2 is FQNNGV. Trimming shortened V by 0 bases and J by 2 bases, and 7 bases separated the two germline ends. CDR3 coding DNA: TGTGCCAGCAGCTTAGACGTAGGCAACTATGGCTACACCTTC. It encodes CASSLDVGNYGYTF. Supplemented by reference TRBV11-2 and TRBJ1-2, the full variable domain reads EAGVAQSPRYKIIEKRQSVAFWCNPISGHATLYWYQQILGQGPKLLIQFQNNGVVDDSQLPKDRFSAERLKGVDSTLKIQPAKLEDSAVYLCASSLDVGNYGYTFGSGTRLTVV.